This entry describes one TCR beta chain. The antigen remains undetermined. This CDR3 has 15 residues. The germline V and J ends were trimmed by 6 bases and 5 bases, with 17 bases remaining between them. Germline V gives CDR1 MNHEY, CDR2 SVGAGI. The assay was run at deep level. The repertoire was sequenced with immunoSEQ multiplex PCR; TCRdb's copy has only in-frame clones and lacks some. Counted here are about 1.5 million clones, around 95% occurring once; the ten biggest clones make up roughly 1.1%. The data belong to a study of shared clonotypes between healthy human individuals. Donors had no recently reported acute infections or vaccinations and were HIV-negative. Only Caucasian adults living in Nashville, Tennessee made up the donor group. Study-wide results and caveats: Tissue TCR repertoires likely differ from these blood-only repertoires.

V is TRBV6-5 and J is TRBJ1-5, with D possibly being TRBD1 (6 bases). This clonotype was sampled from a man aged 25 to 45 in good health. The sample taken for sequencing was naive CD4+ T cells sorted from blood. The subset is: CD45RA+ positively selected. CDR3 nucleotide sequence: TGTGCCAGCAGACGAGACAGGTCTTTTCATCAGCCCCAGCATTTT. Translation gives CASRRDRSFHQPQHF.